This TCR beta chain is drawn from a study of T cells in Graves' hyperthyroidism and ophthalmopathy. Regions amplified from RNA transcripts were the TCR beta CDR3 regions. Carried out on the TCR CDR3, a first-round RT-PCR used the HTBI primer set. TCRdb itself ran the multiplex PCR reads through MiXCR, one entry per CDR3 protein. The table records around 560,000 distinct CDR3 sequences, 16% of them present only once. The V end was cut by 5 bases, the J end by 3 bases, with 16 bases between. The length of the CDR3 is 16 residues. The clonotype was recovered from a woman in her late teens or twenties with Graves' hyperthyroidism. The chain uses TRBV12-3 or TRBV12-4 and TRBJ2-2; D gene unclear. The sequenced material came from blood. The CDR3 nucleotides read TGTGCCAGCAGTCCCTCCCGGCTTACGGACACCGGGGAGCTGTTTTTT. The encoded protein is CASSPSRLTDTGELFF.